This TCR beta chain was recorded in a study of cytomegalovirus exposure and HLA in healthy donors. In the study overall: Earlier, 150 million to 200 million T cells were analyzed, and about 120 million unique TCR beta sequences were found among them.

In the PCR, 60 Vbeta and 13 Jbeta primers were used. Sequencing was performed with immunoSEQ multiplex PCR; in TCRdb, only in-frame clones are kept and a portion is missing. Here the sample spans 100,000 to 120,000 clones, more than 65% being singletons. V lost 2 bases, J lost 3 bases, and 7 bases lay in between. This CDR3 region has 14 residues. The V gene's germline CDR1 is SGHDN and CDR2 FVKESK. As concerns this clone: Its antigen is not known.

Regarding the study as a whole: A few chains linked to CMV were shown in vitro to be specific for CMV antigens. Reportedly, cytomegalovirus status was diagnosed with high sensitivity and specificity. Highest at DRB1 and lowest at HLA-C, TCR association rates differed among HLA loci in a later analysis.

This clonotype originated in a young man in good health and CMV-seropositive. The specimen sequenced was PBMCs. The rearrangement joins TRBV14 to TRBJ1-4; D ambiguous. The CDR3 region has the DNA TGTGCCAGCAGCCAAAATTCAGCTAATGAAAAACTGTTTTTT. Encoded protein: CASSQNSANEKLFF.